The clone carrying this T cell receptor beta chain has only a few counts. The antigen remains undetermined. PCR employed 60 Vbeta and 13 Jbeta primers. Repertoires were generated with immunoSEQ multiplex PCR, while TCRdb's copy carries only in-frame clones and drops some. The sample yields about 240,000 clones, around 80% seen once. The sample is drawn from a study of cytomegalovirus exposure and HLA in healthy donors. In the study overall: Clustering assigned about four fifths of the roughly 400 genotyped donors to the Caucasian-associated ancestry cluster. Study results and limitations: Many donors shared some public TCRs, even though most TCR sequences were rare. Within an earlier analysis, most TCR beta V segments proved productive either about 87% or about 30% of the time.

The origin of this receptor is a boy aged 5-17 years in good health and CMV-seronegative. The material sequenced was PBMCs.

The CDR3 spells CASSWTGKETQYF. DNA for the CDR3: TGTGCCAGCAGCTGGACAGGGAAAGAGACCCAGTACTTC. This chain uses TRBV7-9 with TRBJ2-5; 8 positions match TRBD1. CDR1 is SEHNR, CDR2 FQNEAQ, per germline (reference sequence). The CDR3 spans 13 residues. Trimming removed 4 bases from V and 3 bases from J; junction bases left unmatched: 1.